Listed here is a single T cell receptor beta chain. The junction shows a germline mismatch at one end, possibly a read error. The assay was immunoSEQ multiplex PCR, and TCRdb's table has in-frame clones only and misses some. The data hold about 42,000 clones, with roughly 85% observed a single time. Germline CDR1 and CDR2: KGHSY and FQNENV. This CDR3 contains 12 residues. The sample originates from a study of T cell changes during pregnancy in multiple sclerosis. V usage is TRBV16 and J usage is TRBJ2-7, with 7 bases fitting TRBD2. The specimen comprised CD4+ T cells from peripheral blood mononuclear cells, sampled after pregnancy. The receptor's source is a female donor with multiple sclerosis, enrolled in a pregnancy study. As DNA, the CDR3 is TGTGCCAGCAGCCAGGGAGGGGAGGCCTTGCACTTC. It is translated as CASSQGGEALHF. Drawing the rest from reference TRBV16 and TRBJ2-7, the complete variable domain is GEEVAQTPKHLVRGEGQKAKLYCAPIKGHSYVFWYQQVLKNEFKFLISFQNENVFDETGMPKERFSAKCLPNSPCSLEIQATKLEDSAVYFCASSQGGEALHFGPGTRLTVT.